This is a list of T cell receptor beta chains from one sample in a study of blood T cells in healthy people across ages. TCRdb independently ran MiXCR on the 5' RACE reads; one entry per CDR3 protein. The sample lists approximately 900,000 distinct CDR3 sequences, 45% to 50% occurring once. The sequencing input was blood. The receptors were sampled from a man aged 25-40 years in good health. CDR3s include the opening cysteine and the closing phenylalanine or tryptophan. A D gene is named only where the DNA matches it firmly. Size values are once, few and many counts, or a class for expanded clones, and some rows have none.

J gene | D gene | V gene | clone size | CDR3 DNA | CDR3 protein
TRBJ2-7 | . | TRBV25-1 | . | TGTGCCAGCAGTGTCGGAGGGGGCGGGCAGTACTTC | CASSVGGGGQYF
TRBJ2-7 | . | TRBV11-2 | . | TGTGCCAGCAGTTTTAACCCTCCCCGGGCGGGGTTTACCTACGAGCAGTACTTC | CASSFNPPRAGFTYEQYF
TRBJ2-1 | . | TRBV11-2 | . | TGTGCCAGCAGCGTCCCCGGTTACAATGAGCAGTTCTTC | CASSVPGYNEQFF
TRBJ2-7 | . | TRBV21-1 | . | TGTGCCAGCAGCAAGGACGAGCAGTACTTC | CASSKDEQYF
TRBJ1-1 | . | TRBV3-1 | once | TGTGCCAGCAGCCCGACGGGGAAATACACTGAAGCTTTCTTT | CASSPTGKYTEAFF
TRBJ2-5 | . | TRBV25-1 | few | TGTGCCAGCAGTGAAACCCGGGTCCAAGAGACCCAGTACTTC | CASSETRVQETQYF
TRBJ1-1 | . | TRBV4-1 | few | TGCGCCAGCAGCCAAGCTGAAGGGGCCGGTACTGAAGCTTTCTTT | CASSQAEGAGTEAFF
TRBJ1-2 | . | TRBV27 | . | TGTGCCAGCAGTTTAAGCGACAGCGGGTGGGCCTATGGCTACACCTTC | CASSLSDSGWAYGYTF
TRBJ2-5 | . | TRBV9 | few | TGTGCCAGCAGCGTAGACGCGTTAGTGGGACAAGAGACCCAGTACTTC | CASSVDALVGQETQYF
TRBJ2-5 | TRBD2 | TRBV20-1 | . | TGCAGTGCCACACAACCAACTAGCGGGGGTTGGAGAGAGACCCAGTACTTC | CSATQPTSGGWRETQYF